This TCR beta chain was recovered during a study of CD8 T cells in ankylosing spondylitis. Preparation of TCR beta libraries was done by quantitative 5'-RACE with molecular barcodes. Each CDR3 protein gets one entry after TCRdb re-called the 5' RACE reads with MiXCR. Of roughly 180,000 distinct CDR3 sequences listed, 9.5% to 15% are singletons. General study results and limits: Seemingly distinctive of ankylosing spondylitis blood was a TCR beta motif formed by eight highly homologous variants. Reportedly, disease-linked clones are significantly enriched in ankylosing spondylitis patients' matched synovial fluid. Within peripheral blood, clones linked to disease were CD8+ and relatively rare.

This clonotype was seen repeatedly, ten times or more. As yet, its antigen is unknown. The V and J ends lost 0 bases and 1 base, in that order; junction bases with no gene match: 8. CDR3 length: 18 residues. Germline V gene sequence: CDR1 MGHRA, CDR2 YSYEKL. The specimen sequenced was blood, either unsorted or a sorted T cell fraction (not recorded which). The receptor was derived from a male donor with ankylosing spondylitis or in good health (not recorded which). J is TRBJ2-7 and V is TRBV4-1, with 11 bases matching TRBD2. As DNA, the CDR3 is TGCGCCAGCAGCCAAGACCCCCTAGCGGGAGGCGTGTCCTACGAGCAGTACTTC. Translated: CASSQDPLAGGVSYEQYF.